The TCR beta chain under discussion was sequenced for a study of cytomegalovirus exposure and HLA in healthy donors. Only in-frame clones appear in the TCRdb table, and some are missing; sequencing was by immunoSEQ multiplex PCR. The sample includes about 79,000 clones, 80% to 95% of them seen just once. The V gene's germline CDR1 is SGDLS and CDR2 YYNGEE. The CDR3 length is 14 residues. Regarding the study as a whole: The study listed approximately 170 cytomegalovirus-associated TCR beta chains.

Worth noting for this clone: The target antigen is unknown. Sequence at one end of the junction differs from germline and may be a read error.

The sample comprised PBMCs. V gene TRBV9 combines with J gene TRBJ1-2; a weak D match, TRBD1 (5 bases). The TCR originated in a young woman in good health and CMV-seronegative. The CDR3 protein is CASSVGGGYYDYTF. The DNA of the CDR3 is TGTGCCAGCAGCGTCGGGGGAGGGTACTATGACTACACCTTC.